This T cell receptor (beta chain) was captured in a study of T cell responses to AZD1222 COVID-19 vaccine. TCRdb's table, derived via immunoSEQ multiplex PCR, lists solely in-frame clones and lacks some. Among 65,000 to 80,000 clones listed, roughly 90% were seen once. This CDR3 is built from 13 residues. Germline V gene lookup returns CDR1 MNHEY and CDR2 SVGAGI. Losses at the gene ends were 5 bases for V and 10 bases for J; bases not matched to a gene: 11. On this clone: The antigen remains unidentified.

Broader study findings: Spike-specific TCR breadth and depth went up after people got two AZD1222 doses. The study reported that nearly half of spike-specific TCRs target unmutated variant regions.

The sequencing used peripheral blood, collected on day 0 of AZD1222 vaccination. The TCR comes from an adult in good health. The V and J genes are TRBV6-5 and TRBJ2-7, with TRBD1 matching over 7 bases. The CDR3 loop is CASSPDTGELQYF. Written as DNA, the CDR3 is TGTGCCAGCAGTCCTGATACAGGGGAACTACAGTACTTC.